These 31 T cell receptor beta chains originate from one sample sequenced in a study of cytomegalovirus exposure and HLA in healthy donors. Primers for the PCR totalled 60 Vbeta and 13 Jbeta. Sequencing was performed with immunoSEQ multiplex PCR; in TCRdb, only in-frame clones are kept and a portion is missing. The sample includes 85,000 to 100,000 clones, 65% to 80% of them seen just once. Sequencing was carried out using PBMCs. The receptors derive from a man in his 60s in good health and CMV-seropositive.

J is TRBJ2-1 and V is TRBV2; TRBD1 matches at 9 bases. The CDR3 spans 15 residues. V shed 6 bases, J shed 7 bases, and the junction held 10 bases outside the gene matches. Germline values: CDR1 SNHLY, CDR2 FYNNEI. The CDR3 DNA is TGTGCCAGCAGCCCTTACCGGGACAGGGCTAATGAGCAGTTCTTC. Amino acids: CASSPYRDRANEQFF.

The chain combines TRBV5-1 with TRBJ1-5; tentatively, D is TRBD1 (6 bases). The CDR3 length is 14 residues. The germline CDR1 and CDR2 sequences are SGHRS and YFSETQ. Trimming left V 0 bases short and J 8 bases short, with 12 bases between. The CDR3 sequence is CASSLGVRGEPQHF. DNA for the CDR3: TGCGCCAGCAGCTTGGGGGTCAGGGGTGAGCCCCAGCATTTT.

The CDR3: CASSSPPRGVWNSPLHF. As DNA, the CDR3 is TGTGCCAGTAGTTCACCACCCAGGGGGGTCTGGAATTCACCCCTCCACTTT. This chain connects TRBV19 to TRBJ1-6; TRBD1 aligns across 7 bases. CDR3 length: 17 residues. J gave up 7 bases and V 5 bases, and 14 bases lay outside the gene matches. The germline V gene encodes CDR1 LNHDA and CDR2 SQIVND (reference sequence).

A word on this clone: The same CDR3 arises from other DNA sequences in this sample as well. The chain uses TRBV29-1 and TRBJ1-5; 10 nucleotides line up with TRBD1. The CDR3 runs 12 residues. V was clipped by 7 bases and J by 5 bases; unmatched bases: 2. The germline gives CDR1 SQVTM, CDR2 ANQGSEA. In nucleotides, the CDR3 is TGCAGCGCCGGGACAGGGGATCAGCCCCAGCATTTT. Amino acid sequence: CSAGTGDQPQHF.

The chain recombines TRBV9 with TRBJ1-6; D gene unclear. V lost 4 bases to trimming and J lost 7 bases, with 15 bases between them. The length of the CDR3 is 15 residues. Germline V CDR1 and CDR2: SGDLS, YYNGEE. The CDR3 region is CASSLRPGENSPLHF. DNA of the CDR3: TGTGCCAGCAGCCTCCGCCCAGGCGAAAATTCACCCCTCCACTTT.

The J gene is TRBJ2-5, the V gene TRBV19; 15 bases map to TRBD2. Germline V gene sequence: CDR1 LNHDA, CDR2 SQIVND (reference sequence). The CDR3 is 17 amino acids. The V and J ends lost 6 bases and 0 bases, in that order; junction bases with no gene match: 5. The DNA of the CDR3 is TGTGCCAGTAGCCCCGGGACTAGCGGGGGGAACCAAGAGACCCAGTACTTC. As protein: CASSPGTSGGNQETQYF.

V and J are TRBV12-5 and TRBJ2-3, with 10 bases matching TRBD2. Germline V lookup: CDR1 LGHNT, CDR2 FRNRAP. The ends lost 0 bases at V and 1 base at J; junction bases unmatched: 4. This CDR3 is built from 17 residues. The CDR3 nucleotides read TGTGCTAGTGGTTTGGTTACAGCGGGGGGGCGCACAGATACGCAGTATTTT. Protein sequence: CASGLVTAGGRTDTQYF. The whole variable domain, filled in from reference TRBV12-5 and TRBJ2-3, reads DARVTQTPRHKVTEMGQEVTMRCQPILGHNTVFWYRQTMMQGLELLAYFRNRAPLDDSGMPKDRFSAEMPDATLATLKIQPSEPRDSAVYFCASGLVTAGGRTDTQYFGPGTRLTVL.

J is TRBJ2-7 and V is TRBV7-3, with 8 nucleotides matching TRBD2. From germline, CDR1 is SGHTA and CDR2 FQGTGA. This CDR3 is built from 15 residues. The ends lost 5 bases at V and 6 bases at J; junction bases unmatched: 12. The CDR3 DNA is TGTGCCAGCAGCACCACCGGGGGGGCCTTTCGCGAGCAGTACTTC. It yields the protein CASSTTGGAFREQYF.

The rearrangement joins TRBV7-2 to TRBJ2-5; D unresolved. The V gene's germline CDR1 is SGHTA and CDR2 FQGNSA. The CDR3 contains 12 residues. Trimming cost V 3 bases and J 5 bases, with 7 bases left between them. In DNA form, the CDR3 reads TGTGCCAGCAGCTTGGTCGGGGAGACCCAGTACTTC. Protein product: CASSLVGETQYF.

The chain joins TRBV4-2 to TRBJ2-7; 8 nucleotides match TRBD1. Germline V gene lookup returns CDR1 LGHNA and CDR2 YNFKEQ. V dropped 4 bases and J dropped 5; count of bases not matched to a gene: 13. The CDR3 contains 16 residues. In DNA form, the CDR3 reads TGTGCCAGCAGCCTGGCGACAGGGGCCGGCGCCCACGAGCAGTACTTC. Translated: CASSLATGAGAHEQYF.

The rearrangement links TRBV6-5 to TRBJ1-1; the D gene is possibly TRBD1 (5 bases). Germline V lookup: CDR1 MNHEY, CDR2 SVGAGI. With 5 bases removed from V and 3 bases from J, the gap between germline ends came to 10 bases. This CDR3 has 13 amino acids. CDR3 residues: CASSDQGHTEAFF. The DNA of the CDR3 is TGTGCCAGCAGTGACCAGGGCCACACTGAAGCTTTCTTT.

The chain joins TRBV19 to TRBJ1-1; no firm D call. The V end lost 2 bases, the J end lost 1 base, and 8 bases lay between the germline ends. The germline gives CDR1 LNHDA, CDR2 SQIVND (reference sequence). This CDR3 is 14 amino acids long. This chain's CDR3 is CASSIRGGNTEAFF. Here the CDR3 DNA reads TGTGCCAGTAGTATAAGAGGAGGGAACACTGAAGCTTTCTTT.

This chain uses TRBV19 with TRBJ1-6; D might be TRBD1 (5 bases). The germline V and J ends were trimmed by 7 bases and 8 bases, with 15 bases remaining between them. The CDR3 runs to 14 residues. From germline, CDR1 is LNHDA and CDR2 SQIVND (reference sequence). CDR3 loop: CASKVRGLDSPLHF. CDR3 bases: TGTGCCAGTAAGGTTCGGGGGTTGGATTCACCCCTCCACTTT.

The chain joins TRBV5-1 to TRBJ2-4, with D possibly being TRBD2 (6 bases). CDR3 length equals 14 residues. V shed 1 base and J shed 5 bases, with 10 bases lying between them. Germline CDR1 and CDR2: SGHRS and YFSETQ. CDR3 loop: CASSLRRAENIQYF. CDR3 bases: TGCGCCAGCAGCTTGCGGAGGGCCGAAAACATTCAGTACTTC.

The chain couples TRBV7-9 to TRBJ2-1; the D gene is possibly TRBD1 (5 bases). The CDR3 has 16 amino acids. CDR1 is SEHNR and CDR2 is FQNEAQ in the germline V gene (reference sequence). V shed 5 bases and J shed 4 bases, with 18 bases lying between them. The CDR3 here is CASSPHRQQMYNEQFF. In DNA form, the CDR3 reads TGTGCCAGCAGCCCCCACCGACAGCAAATGTACAATGAGCAGTTCTTC.

The gene calls are TRBV19 and TRBJ1-4; D is possibly TRBD1 (5 bases). CDR1 and CDR2 (germline): LNHDA, SQIVND (reference sequence). The CDR3 is made up of 15 amino acids. Trimming pared 6 bases from V and 10 bases from J, leaving 21 bases between. The CDR3 bases are TGTGCCAGTAGCCGATCGTTGGAGGGGAGCCGAAAACTGTTTTTT. This gives the protein CASSRSLEGSRKLFF.

This clone was observed many times. The chain couples TRBV4-1 to TRBJ1-4; 7 nucleotides agree with TRBD1. From germline, CDR1 is MGHRA and CDR2 YSYEKL. With V trimmed by 0 bases and J by 7 bases, 8 bases remained unmatched. The CDR3 extends over 16 amino acids. The CDR3 region has the DNA TGCGCCAGCAGCCAAGACAGGACAGGTACGAGTGAAAAACTGTTTTTT. It specifies CASSQDRTGTSEKLFF.

The J gene is TRBJ2-7, the V gene TRBV7-9, with TRBD2 matching 7 bases. The ends lost 3 bases at V and 0 bases at J; junction bases unmatched: 5. CDR3 size: 15 residues. Looked up from germline, CDR1 is SEHNR and CDR2 is FQNEAQ (reference sequence). This chain's CDR3 is CASSFSAGSSYEQYF. The CDR3 DNA reads TGTGCCAGCAGCTTTTCAGCGGGGTCCTCCTACGAGCAGTACTTC.

This clone turned up a few times. The chain recombines TRBV4-2 with TRBJ1-5; D is ambiguous. Germline CDR1 is LGHNA and CDR2 is YNFKEQ. The CDR3 consists of 15 residues. Trimming cost V 0 bases and J 4 bases, with 10 bases left between them. CDR3 nucleotide sequence: TGTGCCAGCAGCCAAGATGCCGGGGTGAATCAGCCCCAGCATTTT. Translated, it gives CASSQDAGVNQPQHF.

The chain links TRBV29-1 to TRBJ2-5, with 8 bases aligning to TRBD2. Germline CDR1 is SQVTM and CDR2 is ANQGSEA. V was pared by 2 bases and J by 4 bases, with 12 bases of the junction left unmatched. The CDR3 sequence is 16 residues long. The CDR3 DNA reads as TGCAGCGTTGAACTCGGGGGGGCGGTCTTTCGAGAGACCCAGTACTTC. This encodes CSVELGGAVFRETQYF. The variable domain in full, with the rest retrieved from reference TRBV29-1 and TRBJ2-5, is SAVISQKPSRDICQRGTSLTIQCQVDSQVTMMFWYRQQPGQSLTLIATANQGSEATYESGFVIDKFPISRPNLTFSTLTVSNMSPEDSSIYLCSVELGGAVFRETQYFGPGTRLLVL.

The J gene is TRBJ2-1, the V gene TRBV5-4; the match to TRBD1 covers 8 bases. The CDR3 is made up of 16 amino acids. Germline assignment: CDR1 SGHNT and CDR2 YYREEE (reference sequence). V was clipped by 4 bases and J by 6 bases; unmatched bases: 12. DNA for the CDR3: TGTGCCAGCAGCCCCAACTCTGGACAGGGAGGCAATGAGCAGTTCTTC. Translated, it gives CASSPNSGQGGNEQFF.

A word on this clone: This specimen includes other DNA sequences encoding the same CDR3. The chain links TRBV5-5 to TRBJ2-7; D is unclear. V was clipped by 0 bases and J by 4 bases, with 5 bases between them. This CDR3 contains 12 residues. Germline CDR1 reads SGHKS; CDR2 reads YYEKEE (reference sequence). The CDR3 reads CASSLALYEQYF. CDR3 sequence (DNA): TGTGCCAGCAGCTTGGCTTTATACGAGCAGTACTTC.

In this sample, this clone turned up a few times. The chain uses TRBV30 and TRBJ1-6, with a possible D match to TRBD1 (6 bases). V gave up 8 bases and J gave up 10 bases, with 21 bases separating them. The CDR3 totals 14 residues. Germline CDR1 is GTSNPN and CDR2 is SVGIG (reference sequence). DNA of the CDR3: TGTGCCCGGGGGCTGACAGGCGGGAGATCACCCCTCCACTTT. It codes for CARGLTGGRSPLHF.

Here the CDR3 reads CASSRLAGGIDTQYF. DNA of the CDR3: TGTGCCAGCAGCCGCCTAGCGGGGGGGATAGATACGCAGTATTTT. This chain connects TRBV9 to TRBJ2-3; 12 bases are shared with TRBD2. V was pared by 4 bases and J by 5 bases, with 5 bases of the junction left unmatched. CDR1 SGDLS and CDR2 YYNGEE come from the germline V gene. The CDR3 consists of 15 residues.

The rearrangement uses TRBV5-1 and TRBJ2-1, with TRBD1 as a possible D gene (5 bases). The CDR3 consists of 14 residues. The germline V and J ends were trimmed by 4 bases and 7 bases, with 15 bases remaining between them. CDR1 SGHRS and CDR2 YFSETQ come from the germline V gene. The CDR3 reads CASSQAPGLNEQFF. For the CDR3, the DNA is TGCGCCAGCAGCCAAGCCCCAGGGTTGAATGAGCAGTTCTTC.

The V call is TRBV6-1, the J call TRBJ1-5; D is possibly TRBD1 (6 bases). V lost 4 bases, J lost 6 bases, and 13 bases lay in between. This CDR3 has 14 amino acids. Germline CDR1 and CDR2: MNHNS and SASEGT. CDR3 bases: TGTGCCAGCAGTGTGCCAGGGGAGGGTCAGCCCCAGCATTTT. Translation: CASSVPGEGQPQHF.

This clone was detected only a few times. CDR3 loop: CASSLEQAGGPLHF. CDR3 nucleotide sequence: TGTGCCAGCAGCCTAGAACAGGCGGGGGGACCCCTCCACTTT. The V gene is TRBV5-4, the J gene TRBJ1-6; possible D gene TRBD1, 5 bases. V lost 4 bases, J lost 12 bases, and 17 bases lay in between. The germline V gene has CDR1 SGHNT and CDR2 YYREEE (reference sequence). CDR3 length: 14 amino acids. The full variable domain, completed using reference TRBV5-4 and TRBJ1-6, is ETGVTQSPTHLIKTRGQQVTLRCSSQSGHNTVSWYQQALGQGPQFIFQYYREEENGRGNFPPRFSGLQFPNYSSELNVNALELDDSALYLCASSLEQAGGPLHFGNGTRLTVT.

The rearrangement uses TRBV10-3 and TRBJ1-2; 7 bases are shared with TRBD1. V shed 6 bases, J shed 0 bases, and the junction held 16 bases outside the gene matches. CDR1 ENHRY and CDR2 SYGVKD come from the germline V gene. The CDR3 extends over 18 amino acids. The DNA of the CDR3 is TGTGCCATCAGGAACGGACAGGCCGTCACCCCTTCTAACTATGGCTACACCTTC. This codes for CAIRNGQAVTPSNYGYTF.

The chain recombines TRBV6-6 with TRBJ2-1; 13 nucleotides align to TRBD2. The V gene's germline CDR1 is MNHNY and CDR2 SVGAGI (reference sequence). CDR3 length: 15 residues. The V gene end was trimmed by 4 bases and the J gene end by 6 bases; junction bases not matched to a gene: 3. The DNA for the CDR3 is TGTGCCAGCAGTTTAACTAGCGGGGGGGCCAATGAGCAGTTCTTC. It specifies CASSLTSGGANEQFF.

The CDR3 reads CASSEGGTGANVLTF. CDR3 DNA sequence: TGTGCCAGCAGTGAAGGGGGGACTGGGGCCAACGTCCTGACTTTC. V usage is TRBV25-1 and J usage is TRBJ2-6; tentatively, D is TRBD2 (6 bases). CDR1 MGHDK and CDR2 SYGVNS come from the germline V gene. Trimming stripped 2 bases from V and 2 bases from J, with 7 bases between. CDR3 length: 15 residues.

The chain carries TRBV7-3 and TRBJ2-1; perhaps TRBD1 as D (6 bases). CDR3 length: 13 amino acids. Germline V lookup: CDR1 SGHTA, CDR2 FQGTGA. V lost 7 bases to trimming and J lost 9 bases, with 16 bases between them. CDR3 coding DNA: TGTGCCAGCACCCTGGACTTACAGGGTGAGCAGTTCTTC. As protein: CASTLDLQGEQFF.